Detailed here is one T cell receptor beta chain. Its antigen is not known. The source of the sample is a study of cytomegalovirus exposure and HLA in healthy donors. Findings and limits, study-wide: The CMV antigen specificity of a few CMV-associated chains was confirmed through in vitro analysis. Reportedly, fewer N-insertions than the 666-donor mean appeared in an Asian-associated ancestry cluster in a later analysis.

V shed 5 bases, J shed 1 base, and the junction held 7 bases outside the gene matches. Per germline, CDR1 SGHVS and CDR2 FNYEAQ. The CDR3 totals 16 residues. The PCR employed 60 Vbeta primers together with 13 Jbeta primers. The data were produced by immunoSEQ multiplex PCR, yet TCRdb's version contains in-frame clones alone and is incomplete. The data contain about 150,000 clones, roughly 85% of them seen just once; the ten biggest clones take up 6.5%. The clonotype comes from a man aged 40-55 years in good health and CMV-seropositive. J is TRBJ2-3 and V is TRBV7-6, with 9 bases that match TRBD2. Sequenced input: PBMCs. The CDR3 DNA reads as TGTGCCAGCAGCCCAACAGCGGGAGGCGGCACAGATACGCAGTATTTT. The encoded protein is CASSPTAGGGTDTQYF.